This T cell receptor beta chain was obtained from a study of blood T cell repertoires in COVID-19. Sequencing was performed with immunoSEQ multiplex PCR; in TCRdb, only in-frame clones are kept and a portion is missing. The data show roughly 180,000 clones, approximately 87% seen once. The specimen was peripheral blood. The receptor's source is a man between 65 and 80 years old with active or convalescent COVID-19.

DNA for the CDR3: TGCGCCAGCAGGCGTCAGGGGAACGAAAATGGGGAGCTGTTTTTT. Protein product: CASRRQGNENGELFF. The rearrangement links TRBV5-1 to TRBJ2-2, with D possibly TRBD1 on 6 matching bases. Germline assignment: CDR1 SGHRS and CDR2 YFSETQ. Trimming shortened V by 5 bases and J by 8 bases, and 19 bases separated the two germline ends. The CDR3 runs 15 residues.